One sample yielded the 22 T cell receptor beta chains listed below, sequenced in a study of cytomegalovirus exposure and HLA in healthy donors. The PCR was carried out with 60 Vbeta primers and 13 Jbeta primers. The data were produced by immunoSEQ multiplex PCR, yet TCRdb's version contains in-frame clones alone and is incomplete. The table has about 85,000 clones, 75% to 90% seen once. The sequencing input was PBMCs. These receptors all come from a man aged 50-59 years in good health and CMV-seropositive.

This chain uses TRBV29-1 with TRBJ2-7; the D gene is possibly TRBD2 (5 bases). Germline CDR1 is SQVTM and CDR2 is ANQGSEA. The CDR3 contains 14 residues. V lost 6 bases and J lost 3, with 18 bases in between. The CDR3 bases are TGCAGCGTACAACCGGGAACCTCACTCTACGAGCAGTACTTC. It codes for CSVQPGTSLYEQYF.

Here the CDR3 reads CASSLTNEQYF. CDR3 bases: TGTGCCAGCAGTTTAACTAACGAGCAGTACTTC. This chain connects TRBV28 to TRBJ2-7, with D unclear. Germline CDR1 MDHEN, CDR2 SYDVKM. V shed 2 bases and J shed 5 bases, with 4 bases lying between them. The CDR3 consists of 11 residues.

This chain joins TRBV5-1 and TRBJ2-7; 7 nucleotides agree with TRBD2. The germline V gene has CDR1 SGHRS and CDR2 YFSETQ. With 4 bases clipped from V and 5 bases from J, the junction kept 6 bases outside the gene matches. The length of the CDR3 is 13 residues. This chain's CDR3 is CASSETSLNEQYF. CDR3 sequence (DNA): TGCGCCAGCAGCGAGACTAGCCTCAACGAGCAGTACTTC.

This clone appeared once. CDR3 protein: CASSLRVGELFF. DNA for the CDR3: TGTGCCAGCAGTTTGAGGGTCGGGGAGCTGTTTTTT. This rearrangement joins TRBV27 to TRBJ2-2; a weak D match, TRBD2 (5 bases). Germline-derived CDR1 and CDR2 are MNHEY and SMNVEV (reference sequence). The V and J ends lost 3 bases and 7 bases respectively, with 6 bases between them. This CDR3 spans 12 amino acids.

The chain employs TRBV18 and TRBJ1-1; D remains ambiguous. CDR1 KGHSH and CDR2 LQKENI come from the germline V gene. This CDR3 has 16 amino acids. V lost 3 bases, J lost 1 base, and 15 bases lay in between. The CDR3 region is CASSPVGASGNTEAFF. In DNA form, the CDR3 reads TGTGCCAGCTCACCGGTAGGAGCATCGGGGAACACTGAAGCTTTCTTT. Looking up the rest from reference TRBV18 and TRBJ1-1 gives the full variable domain: NAGVMQNPRHLVRRRGQEARLRCSPMKGHSHVYWYRQLPEEGLKFMVYLQKENIIDESGMPKERFSAEFPKEGPSILRIQQVVRGDSAAYFCASSPVGASGNTEAFFGQGTRLTVV.

The chain recombines TRBV19 with TRBJ2-5; D remains unclear. Germline loops: CDR1 LNHDA, CDR2 SQIVND (reference sequence). V lost 2 bases to trimming and J lost 3 bases, with 7 bases between them. The CDR3 spans 13 residues. CDR3 region: CASSILEEETQYF. The DNA of the CDR3 is TGTGCCAGTAGTATATTAGAGGAAGAGACCCAGTACTTC.

Concerning this clone: In the same sample, other DNA sequences code for this CDR3. The chain joins TRBV9 to TRBJ2-3; maybe TRBD2 (5 bases). Germline values: CDR1 SGDLS, CDR2 YYNGEE. This CDR3 has 15 amino acids. The V gene lost 2 bases and the J gene lost 0 bases, with 10 bases spanning the gap. The CDR3 DNA follows: TGTGCCAGCAGCGTCGGGGTGGGGAGCACAGATACGCAGTATTTT. Protein sequence: CASSVGVGSTDTQYF.

V is TRBV5-4 and J is TRBJ2-3; TRBD2 agrees at 12 bases. CDR1 SGHNT and CDR2 YYREEE come from the germline V gene (reference sequence). The CDR3 spans 14 residues. The V and J ends lost 4 bases and 10 bases, in that order; junction bases with no gene match: 7. CDR3 coding DNA: TGTGCCAGCAGCCCGGGACTAGCGGGTTCCCCGCAGTATTTT. This codes for CASSPGLAGSPQYF. Using reference TRBV5-4 and TRBJ2-3 for the parts outside the CDR3, the full variable domain is ETGVTQSPTHLIKTRGQQVTLRCSSQSGHNTVSWYQQALGQGPQFIFQYYREEENGRGNFPPRFSGLQFPNYSSELNVNALELDDSALYLCASSPGLAGSPQYFGPGTRLTVL.

This clone was seen a few times. The rearrangement links TRBV7-9 to TRBJ2-2, with 7 nucleotides matching TRBD2. CDR1 SEHNR and CDR2 FQNEAQ come from the germline V gene (reference sequence). The CDR3 loop spans 16 amino acids. J lost 0 bases, V lost 8 bases, and 9 bases had no gene match. For the CDR3, the DNA is TGTGCCAGCTTGGACGGGAGGCCCGCGAACACCGGGGAGCTGTTTTTT. It codes for CASLDGRPANTGELFF.

In DNA form, the CDR3 reads TGTGCCAGTAGTATAGAGGCGGGAGTGGGGGATACGCAGTATTTT. Its translation: CASSIEAGVGDTQYF. The rearrangement joins TRBV19 to TRBJ2-3; 7 bases are shared with TRBD2. With 0 bases clipped from V and 6 bases from J, the junction kept 6 bases outside the gene matches. Germline V CDR1 and CDR2: LNHDA, SQIVND (reference sequence). The CDR3 length is 15 residues.

Turning to this clone: A read error may produce the germline difference seen at one junction end. The chain is built from TRBV6-1 and TRBJ2-4; tentative D call: TRBD2 (5 bases). Germline V gene lookup returns CDR1 MNHNS and CDR2 SASEGT. This CDR3 is built from 13 residues. CDR3: CASSDGLKNSQYF. The CDR3 DNA sequence: TGTGCCAGCAGCGACGGACTCAAAAACAGTCAGTACTTC.

This chain connects TRBV5-1 to TRBJ1-5; possibly TRBD1 for D (6 bases). The V and J ends lost 0 bases and 8 bases respectively, with 9 bases between them. CDR3 length: 13 residues. The V gene's germline CDR1 is SGHRS and CDR2 YFSETQ. Written as DNA, the CDR3 is TGCGCCAGCAGCTTGGCAGGGGTCGAGCCCCAGCATTTT. Protein sequence: CASSLAGVEPQHF.

This clone was recorded only once. A read error may produce the germline difference seen at one junction end. The CDR3 bases are TGTTCCAGCAGCTCGAAGGAGGAGCAGTACTTC. It is translated as CSSSSKEEQYF. V gene TRBV7-9 combines with J gene TRBJ2-7; unclear D gene. In germline, CDR1 is SEHNR, CDR2 FQNEAQ (reference sequence). This CDR3 is built from 11 residues.

The J gene is TRBJ2-3, the V gene TRBV27, with 8 nucleotides matching TRBD2. Germline CDR1 MNHEY, CDR2 SMNVEV (reference sequence). J was trimmed by 1 base and V by 5 bases; bases with no gene match: 8. This CDR3 is 16 amino acids long. CDR3 amino acids: CASSPREGRRTDTQYF. CDR3 DNA sequence: TGTGCCAGCAGTCCCCGGGAGGGGCGTCGCACAGATACGCAGTATTTT.

About this clone itself: The missing conserved phenylalanine or tryptophan at the end of this CDR3 makes a read error likely. The DNA is left out, because the CDR3 cannot be placed on it with certainty; the CDR3 is given as TCRdb lists it. V and J are TRBV2 and TRBJ2-7; TRBD1, the table's D call, was not compared with the DNA. From its first to its last residue, the CDR3 has 11 amino acids. CDR1 and CDR2 (germline): SNHLY, FYNNEI. CDR3 protein: CASRNRDRVFP.

Notes on this clone: One junction end does not reproduce the germline sequence, and a read error may be involved. The rearrangement uses TRBV9 and TRBJ2-6; D is possibly TRBD2 (6 bases). This CDR3 has 15 residues. Germline-derived CDR1 and CDR2 are SGDLS and YYNGEE. The CDR3 loop is CASSVGGTGANGLTF. CDR3 DNA: TGTGCCAGCAGCGTAGGAGGGACTGGGGCCAACGGCCTGACTTTC.

In DNA, the CDR3 is TGTGCCAGCAGTGTTTGGAGAAATCAGCCCCAGCATTTT. Translated: CASSVWRNQPQHF. V and J are TRBV6-1 and TRBJ1-5, with D unresolved. CDR1 and CDR2 (germline): MNHNS, SASEGT. V was clipped by 4 bases and J by 4 bases, with 8 bases between them. CDR3 length: 13 residues.

As to this clone: One end of the junction is discordant with germline, which a read error may explain. The chain combines TRBV7-9 with TRBJ1-2; no clear D. The CDR3 is made up of 14 amino acids. Germline V gene lookup returns CDR1 SEHNR and CDR2 FQNEAQ (reference sequence). The CDR3 DNA follows: TGTTCCAGCAGCTCGCCCCGGGATATCTATGGCTACACCTTC. As protein: CSSSSPRDIYGYTF.

CDR3 in amino acids: CASSPLRRASGRDDEQFF. DNA for the CDR3: TGTGCCAGCAGCCCCCTAAGAAGAGCTAGCGGGAGGGATGATGAGCAGTTCTTC. The V and J genes are TRBV7-2 and TRBJ2-1, with TRBD2 identical over 12 bases. The CDR3 has 18 amino acids. Germline lookup yields CDR1 SGHTA and CDR2 FQGNSA. The V segment lost 5 bases and the J segment 8 bases; nucleotides outside the gene matches: 16. Looking up the rest from reference TRBV7-2 and TRBJ2-1 gives the full variable domain: GAGVSQSPSNKVTEKGKDVELRCDPISGHTALYWYRQSLGQGLEFLIYFQGNSAPDKSGLPSDRFSAERTGGSVSTLTIQRTQQEDSAVYLCASSPLRRASGRDDEQFFGPGTRLTVL.

The J gene is TRBJ1-5, the V gene TRBV7-8; tentative D call: TRBD1 (5 bases). CDR1 is SGHVS and CDR2 is FQNEAQ in the germline V gene. The length of the CDR3 is 13 residues. V lost 4 bases to trimming and J lost 5 bases, with 9 bases between them. The CDR3 DNA reads TGTGCCAGCAGCTCCACAGGAGATCAGCCCCAGCATTTT. Translated: CASSSTGDQPQHF.

The V call is TRBV2, the J call TRBJ2-7; 9 bases are shared with TRBD1. The J segment lost 1 base and the V segment lost 4 bases, leaving 8 bases of the junction unmatched. The CDR3 extends over 16 amino acids. The V gene's germline CDR1 is SNHLY and CDR2 FYNNEI. CDR3 region: CASSGSGGTGSYEQYF. The CDR3 DNA sequence: TGTGCCAGCAGTGGGAGTGGTGGGACAGGGTCCTACGAGCAGTACTTC.

V usage is TRBV30 and J usage is TRBJ1-1; 7 bases map to TRBD1. The germline CDR1 and CDR2 sequences are GTSNPN and SVGIG (reference sequence). The CDR3 is 13 residues long. The ends lost 4 bases at V and 4 bases at J; junction bases unmatched: 6. CDR3 in amino acids: CAWNGQEGTEAFF. CDR3 in DNA: TGTGCCTGGAACGGACAGGAGGGCACTGAAGCTTTCTTT.